This entry lists 27 T cell receptor beta chains sequenced from one sample in a study of technical replicates of blood from a few donors. The assay was immunoSEQ multiplex PCR, and TCRdb's table has in-frame clones only and misses some. The sample gives about 70,000 clones, roughly 97% of which show up once; roughly 0.19% is in the top ten. Sequencing was performed on T cells isolated from PBMCs. These receptor sequences come from a human donor in good health.

The rearrangement uses TRBV7-6 and TRBJ2-7, with TRBD2 identical over 8 bases. J gave up 7 bases and V 1 base, and 9 bases lay outside the gene matches. This CDR3 spans 15 amino acids. CDR1 SGHVS and CDR2 FNYEAQ come from the germline V gene. CDR3 in DNA: TGTGCCAGCAGCTTAGTTGCTAGCGGGTCTAGGGAGCAGTACTTC. It encodes CASSLVASGSREQYF.

Only one count was recorded for this clone. The chain has TRBV6-4 and TRBJ1-1, with 8 bases fitting TRBD1. This CDR3 has 13 residues. J lost 4 bases, V lost 5 bases, and 3 bases had no gene match. Germline CDR1 and CDR2: MRHNA and SNTAGT. CDR3 DNA: TGTGCCAGCAGTAACGACAGGGGCACTGAAGCTTTCTTT. As protein: CASSNDRGTEAFF.

The genes are TRBV4-1 and TRBJ1-6, with D unclear. V lost 1 base and J 3 bases, leaving 13 bases between the germline ends. The CDR3 runs 17 residues. Per the germline V gene, CDR1 is MGHRA and CDR2 is YSYEKL. The CDR3 here is CASSQVLREGYNSPLHF. CDR3 DNA sequence: TGCGCCAGCAGCCAAGTACTGAGAGAGGGCTATAATTCACCCCTCCACTTT.

The rearrangement uses TRBV9 and TRBJ2-1, with 8 bases identical to TRBD2. J gave up 4 bases and V 3 bases, and 12 bases lay outside the gene matches. This CDR3 spans 17 amino acids. Germline V CDR1 and CDR2: SGDLS, YYNGEE. CDR3 in amino acids: CASSAPREGLGYNEQFF. The CDR3 DNA is TGTGCCAGCAGCGCCCCCCGGGAGGGACTAGGGTACAATGAGCAGTTCTTC.

V is TRBV11-1 and J is TRBJ1-1; TRBD1 agrees at 11 bases. Germline V CDR1 and CDR2: SGHAT, FQDESV (reference sequence). The CDR3 runs to 17 residues. V was pared by 5 bases and J by 7 bases, with 15 bases of the junction left unmatched. Here the CDR3 reads CASSVFGQGALNGEAFF. The CDR3 DNA follows: TGTGCCAGCAGCGTCTTCGGACAGGGGGCTTTGAATGGTGAAGCTTTCTTT.

The V call is TRBV7-9, the J call TRBJ2-7; D is perhaps TRBD1 (5 bases). The germline V and J ends were trimmed by 3 bases and 2 bases, with 8 bases remaining between them. The CDR3 contains 13 residues. Germline V gives CDR1 SEHNR, CDR2 FQNEAQ (reference sequence). The CDR3 bases are TGTGCCAGCAGCTTTCAGGGCCCCTACGAGCAGTACTTC. Residues: CASSFQGPYEQYF.

This chain joins TRBV2 and TRBJ2-5; TRBD1 matches at 7 bases. Germline V gives CDR1 SNHLY, CDR2 FYNNEI. The CDR3 extends over 15 amino acids. V dropped 6 bases and J dropped 5; count of bases not matched to a gene: 12. The CDR3 coding sequence is TGTGCCAGCAGCCGGGACAGACTCTATCTGGAGACCCAGTACTTC. This encodes CASSRDRLYLETQYF.

The CDR3 loop reads CASGLGLAGVGETQYF. CDR3 DNA sequence: TGTGCTAGTGGTTTGGGACTAGCGGGAGTTGGAGAGACCCAGTACTTC. The V and J genes are TRBV12-5 and TRBJ2-5; 12 bases are shared with TRBD2. The V gene's germline CDR1 is LGHNT and CDR2 FRNRAP. The CDR3 totals 16 residues. V was pared by 1 base and J by 4 bases, with 4 bases of the junction left unmatched.

The rearrangement joins TRBV7-9 to TRBJ2-1; 8 bases are a match to TRBD2. The CDR3 covers 18 residues. V was pared by 5 bases and J by 8 bases, with 20 bases of the junction left unmatched. Germline lookup yields CDR1 SEHNR and CDR2 FQNEAQ (reference sequence). The CDR3 is CASSPLSSLAGFLDEQFF. The CDR3 coding sequence is TGTGCCAGCAGCCCACTTAGTAGTTTAGCGGGGTTCCTGGATGAGCAGTTCTTC.

The chain recombines TRBV5-4 with TRBJ2-7; possibly TRBD2 for D (5 bases). The ends were cut back, 2 bases at V and 2 bases at J, with 8 bases in the middle. This CDR3 has 13 amino acids. Germline V lookup: CDR1 SGHNT, CDR2 YYREEE (reference sequence). This CDR3 reads CASSFYGAYEQYF. The CDR3 region has the DNA TGTGCCAGCAGCTTTTACGGGGCCTACGAGCAGTACTTC.

The chain carries TRBV11-3 and TRBJ2-7; perhaps TRBD1 as D (6 bases). The germline gives CDR1 SGHNT, CDR2 YENEEA. This CDR3 comprises 14 residues. Trimming removed 4 bases from V and 1 base from J, with 11 bases in between. The CDR3 spells CASSSTGRSYEQYF. The CDR3 DNA reads as TGTGCCAGCAGCTCGACAGGCCGGTCCTACGAGCAGTACTTC.

The sample holds one count of this clone. The V gene is TRBV7-7, the J gene TRBJ2-7; TRBD1 might be the D (6 bases). CDR1 and CDR2 (germline): SSHAT, FNYEAQ (reference sequence). Trimming pared 7 bases from V and 3 bases from J, leaving 16 bases between. The length of the CDR3 is 14 residues. The DNA of the CDR3 is TGTGCCAGCACCCTTTCTCCGGACAGCTACGAGCAGTACTTC. Its translation is CASTLSPDSYEQYF.

The rearrangement links TRBV6-5 to TRBJ2-3; 7 bases align to TRBD1. CDR1 MNHEY and CDR2 SVGAGI come from the germline V gene. J lost 4 bases, V lost 6 bases, and 4 bases had no gene match. The CDR3 contains 13 residues. The DNA for the CDR3 is TGTGCCAGCAGAGATACAGGGGCAGATACGCAGTATTTT. The encoded protein is CASRDTGADTQYF.

The chain has TRBV12-5 and TRBJ2-1; D is perhaps TRBD2 (6 bases). The germline CDR1 and CDR2 sequences are LGHNT and FRNRAP. The CDR3 is 17 amino acids. The V end lost 5 bases, the J end lost 0 bases, and 17 bases lay between the germline ends. In nucleotides, the CDR3 is TGTGCTAGTGGTCTCGCCCGGCGGGGAAGCTCCTACAATGAGCAGTTCTTC. It codes for CASGLARRGSSYNEQFF.

This chain connects TRBV5-1 to TRBJ1-5, with D unresolved. Germline V gene sequence: CDR1 SGHRS, CDR2 YFSETQ. The CDR3 is made up of 13 amino acids. V lost 2 bases, J lost 9 bases, and 12 bases lay in between. The CDR3 nucleotides are TGCGCCAGCAGCTTTGGGGAGGGTCGGCCCCAGCATTTT. Translated, it gives CASSFGEGRPQHF. Looking up the rest from reference TRBV5-1 and TRBJ1-5 gives the full variable domain: KAGVTQTPRYLIKTRGQQVTLSCSPISGHRSVSWYQQTPGQGLQFLFEYFSETQRNKGNFPGRFSGRQFSNSRSEMNVSTLELGDSALYLCASSFGEGRPQHFGDGTRLSIL.

The CDR3 sequence: CASRGLAGGPVFETQYF. Here the CDR3 DNA reads TGTGCCAGCAGGGGACTAGCGGGAGGGCCAGTTTTCGAGACCCAGTACTTC. The V call is TRBV27, the J call TRBJ2-5; 16 nucleotides agree with TRBD2. With 6 bases clipped from V and 5 bases from J, the junction kept 9 bases outside the gene matches. Germline CDR1 reads MNHEY; CDR2 reads SMNVEV (reference sequence). The CDR3 sequence is 17 residues long.

The chain joins TRBV9 to TRBJ1-1, with D perhaps TRBD1 (6 bases). Germline CDR1 SGDLS, CDR2 YYNGEE. The CDR3 is made up of 13 amino acids. With 4 bases removed from V and 1 base from J, the gap between germline ends came to 8 bases. CDR3 residues: CASSSTGNTEAFF. CDR3 sequence (DNA): TGTGCCAGCAGCTCGACAGGGAACACTGAAGCTTTCTTT.

The table lists this clone with a count of one. V and J are TRBV7-9 and TRBJ2-1, with 9 bases aligning to TRBD2. Germline V CDR1 and CDR2: SEHNR, FQNEAQ (reference sequence). The V and J ends lost 3 bases and 5 bases, in that order; junction bases with no gene match: 5. The CDR3 covers 15 residues. The CDR3 protein is CASSFLSSGDNEQFF. The CDR3 DNA is TGTGCCAGCAGCTTCTTGTCTAGCGGGGACAATGAGCAGTTCTTC. Full variable domain (rest looked up from reference TRBV7-9 and TRBJ2-1): DTGVSQNPRHKITKRGQNVTFRCDPISEHNRLYWYRQTLGQGPEFLTYFQNEAQLEKSRLLSDRFSAERPKGSFSTLEIQRTEQGDSAMYLCASSFLSSGDNEQFFGPGTRLTVL.

This sequence joins TRBV11-2 and TRBJ2-7, with 7 bases matching TRBD1. This CDR3 has 16 amino acids. After removal of 0 bases from V and 2 bases from J, the junction contained 7 bases not matched to a gene. Germline values: CDR1 SGHAT, CDR2 FQNNGV. For the CDR3, the DNA is TGTGCCAGCAGCTTAGATAGCCCCGGGACAGCCTACGAGCAGTACTTC. It yields the protein CASSLDSPGTAYEQYF.

The chain employs TRBV19 and TRBJ1-1, with D possibly being TRBD1 (6 bases). CDR1 and CDR2 (germline): LNHDA, SQIVND (reference sequence). The V end lost 3 bases, the J end lost 3 bases, and 14 bases lay between the germline ends. There are 15 residues in the CDR3. CDR3 in DNA: TGTGCCAGTAGTATGCCGAACCAGGGGTACACTGAAGCTTTCTTT. Translation gives CASSMPNQGYTEAFF. Full variable domain (outside the CDR3, taken from reference TRBV19 and TRBJ1-1): DGGITQSPKYLFRKEGQNVTLSCEQNLNHDAMYWYRQDPGQGLRLIYYSQIVNDFQKGDIAEGYSVSREKKESFPLTVTSAQKNPTAFYLCASSMPNQGYTEAFFGQGTRLTVV.

The chain is built from TRBV13 and TRBJ2-7; 13 nucleotides line up with TRBD2. Per the germline V gene, CDR1 is PRHDT and CDR2 is FYEKMQ (reference sequence). The junction had 0 bases not matched to a gene; V was cut back by 3 bases and J by 4 bases. The CDR3 runs to 14 residues. The CDR3 nucleotides read TGTGCCAGCAGCTTGACTAGCGGGGGGTACGAGCAGTACTTC. Its protein is CASSLTSGGYEQYF.

This clone is a singleton in its sample. The rearrangement uses TRBV4-1 and TRBJ2-3; 7 bases map to TRBD2. CDR1 is MGHRA, CDR2 YSYEKL, per germline. J gave up 0 bases and V 0 bases, and 3 bases lay outside the gene matches. The CDR3 length is 16 residues. The CDR3 DNA reads TGCGCCAGCAGCCAAGAGGGGGGAGGGAGCACAGATACGCAGTATTTT. It encodes CASSQEGGGSTDTQYF.

For the CDR3, the DNA is TGCGCCAGCAGCTACTCCGGGACAACCGAATCCTACGAGCAGTACTTC. It is translated as CASSYSGTTESYEQYF. The chain is built from TRBV5-1 and TRBJ2-7, with a weak D call TRBD1 (6 bases). CDR1 SGHRS and CDR2 YFSETQ come from the germline V gene. Trimming stripped 3 bases from V and 1 base from J, with 17 bases between. This CDR3 is built from 16 residues.

The V gene is TRBV6-1, the J gene TRBJ1-5, with D possibly matching TRBD1 (5 bases). The CDR3 covers 16 residues. Germline V gene data show CDR1 as MNHNS and CDR2 as SASEGT. Trimming removed 4 bases from V and 4 bases from J, with 17 bases in between. This CDR3 reads CASSAEGAERNQPQHF. The CDR3 bases are TGTGCCAGCAGTGCTGAAGGGGCAGAACGTAATCAGCCCCAGCATTTT.

This rearrangement joins TRBV11-2 to TRBJ2-1; perhaps TRBD2 as D (7 bases). CDR1 and CDR2 from the germline V gene are SGHAT and FQNNGV. CDR3 length: 15 residues. V shed 2 bases and J shed 5 bases, with 13 bases lying between them. This chain's CDR3 is CASSLSGGGDNEQFF. CDR3 nucleotide sequence: TGTGCCAGCAGCTTATCAGGAGGGGGGGACAATGAGCAGTTCTTC.

CDR3 protein: CASRQSGAETQYF. The DNA of the CDR3 is TGTGCCAGCAGGCAAAGTGGGGCAGAGACCCAGTACTTC. The V and J genes are TRBV4-2 and TRBJ2-5; tentative D call: TRBD1 (5 bases). This CDR3 is 13 amino acids long. Germline V gene lookup returns CDR1 LGHNA and CDR2 YNFKEQ. V was pared by 6 bases and J by 4 bases, with 12 bases between.

The genes are TRBV5-1 and TRBJ2-7, with a tentative D call TRBD1 (6 bases). This CDR3 has 15 residues. CDR1 and CDR2 (germline): SGHRS, YFSETQ. Trimming pared 2 bases from V and 7 bases from J, leaving 19 bases between. In DNA form, the CDR3 reads TGCGCCAGCAGCTTTACGACAGGTCTTGCTCGGGAGCAGTACTTC. It yields the protein CASSFTTGLAREQYF. Looking up the rest from reference TRBV5-1 and TRBJ2-7 gives the full variable domain: KAGVTQTPRYLIKTRGQQVTLSCSPISGHRSVSWYQQTPGQGLQFLFEYFSETQRNKGNFPGRFSGRQFSNSRSEMNVSTLELGDSALYLCASSFTTGLAREQYFGPGTRLTVT.